A single sample is the source of the 26 T cell receptor beta chains below, sequenced in a study of CXCR3-negative and CXCR3-positive naive CD8 T cells. Each TRB cDNA library was prepared by 5' RACE (with UMI labels). TCRdb re-called the 5' RACE reads and gives one entry per CDR3 protein, without DNA. The sample yields around 140,000 distinct CDR3 sequences, of which the top ten take up 0.25% to 0.35%. Material for sequencing was naive CXCR3- CD8+ T cells from blood. Subset reported: CD45RO-CCR7+CD27+CD95- naive CD8+ T cells lacking CXCR3 (TNR3-). Receptor source: a human donor in good health. Some clones in this sample may be carry-over from other donors' samples.

V gene TRBV4-2 combines with J gene TRBJ2-7; TCRdb lists TRBD1, though no DNA is available to test this call. The germline gives CDR1 LGHNA, CDR2 YNFKEQ. The CDR3 extends over 15 amino acids. This chain's CDR3 is CASSLGAGSSDEQYF.

The J gene is TRBJ1-3, the V gene TRBV21-1. TRBV21-1 is a documented pseudogene. The CDR3 loop spans 19 amino acids. The CDR3 here is CASSKCQLGSVRSGNTIYF.

The chain joins TRBV29-1 to TRBJ2-3; the D call from TCRdb, TRBD1, cannot be confirmed without DNA. The CDR3 covers 16 residues. CDR1 is SQVTM, CDR2 ANQGSEA, per germline. The CDR3 loop is CSVDTLPGESADTQYF.

CDR3 protein: CASSLADRGLNQPQHF. The chain carries TRBV7-8 and TRBJ1-5; TCRdb's D gene call, TRBD1, goes unchecked for lack of DNA. Germline V lookup: CDR1 SGHVS, CDR2 FQNEAQ. The CDR3 totals 16 residues.

The chain links TRBV4-3 to TRBJ1-3. Germline V CDR1 and CDR2: LGHNA, YSLEER. CDR3 size: 17 residues. The CDR3: CASSQDADQVSGNTIYF.

This chain connects TRBV28 to TRBJ1-5; TCRdb names TRBD1, which stays unverified in the absence of DNA. This CDR3 has 15 residues. CDR1 MDHEN and CDR2 SYDVKM come from the germline V gene. The chain's CDR3 is CASSFPPDSNQPQHF. Drawing the rest from reference TRBV28 and TRBJ1-5, the complete variable domain is DVKVTQSSRYLVKRTGEKVFLECVQDMDHENMFWYRQDPGLGLRLIYFSYDVKMKEKGDIPEGYSVSREKKERFSLILESASTNQTSMYLCASSFPPDSNQPQHFGDGTRLSIL.

This sequence joins TRBV7-8 and TRBJ2-3. CDR3 length: 13 residues. In germline, CDR1 is SGHVS, CDR2 FQNEAQ. The CDR3 loop reads CASSSLLTDTQYF.

The V call is TRBV29-1, the J call TRBJ1-2. The CDR3 has 15 amino acids. Germline CDR1 reads SQVTM; CDR2 reads ANQGSEA. CDR3 residues: CSVEEGTEILYGYTF.

V gene TRBV7-9 combines with J gene TRBJ1-5. CDR3 length: 14 amino acids. Germline values: CDR1 SEHNR, CDR2 FQNEAQ (reference sequence). This chain's CDR3 is CASSPYDTNQPQHF.

J is TRBJ1-1 and V is TRBV4-2; the TCRdb D gene call, TRBD1, has no DNA to confirm it. Germline values: CDR1 LGHNA, CDR2 YNFKEQ. The CDR3 length is 15 residues. The CDR3 reads CASSHPGAPNTEAFF.

The rearrangement links TRBV20-1 to TRBJ1-5; there is no DNA to check the TCRdb D call of TRBD1. This CDR3 region has 15 residues. The germline gives CDR1 DFQATT, CDR2 SNEGSKA (reference sequence). The CDR3 sequence is CSALTGNRGDQPQHF.

V is TRBV7-6 and J is TRBJ2-6; TCRdb's D call, TRBD1, is unchecked because there is no DNA. Germline CDR1 SGHVS, CDR2 FNYEAQ. The CDR3 loop spans 18 amino acids. The CDR3: CASSPERRLNPGANVLTF.

Judged by frequency, this clonotype is medium-sized. The chain has TRBV29-1 and TRBJ2-7; with no DNA, the TCRdb D assignment of TRBD1 cannot be verified. CDR1 is SQVTM, CDR2 ANQGSEA, per germline. The CDR3 is 15 amino acids. The CDR3 is CSVEEGQGLSYEQYF.

The rearrangement links TRBV4-1 to TRBJ2-3. The CDR3 spans 13 residues. Germline CDR1 MGHRA, CDR2 YSYEKL. Here the CDR3 reads CASSPWSADTQYF.

The chain uses TRBV28 and TRBJ2-2. Germline lookup yields CDR1 MDHEN and CDR2 SYDVKM. CDR3 length: 15 residues. The CDR3 region is CASSLRSGNTGELFF.

This chain links TRBV15 with TRBJ1-2; the TCRdb call, TRBD1, lacks DNA for checking. The CDR3 runs to 18 residues. Germline lookup yields CDR1 LNHNV and CDR2 YYDKDF (reference sequence). This chain's CDR3 is CATSRDGGLGQLNYGYTF.

The gene calls are TRBV29-1 and TRBJ2-3. Per germline, CDR1 SQVTM and CDR2 ANQGSEA. This CDR3 is 14 amino acids long. CDR3 region: CSVRSRGVPDTQYF.

CDR3 region: CASSLGASVSHF. V is TRBV7-2 and J is TRBJ1-5. Per germline, CDR1 SGHTA and CDR2 FQGNSA. The CDR3 loop spans 12 amino acids.

The gene calls are TRBV9 and TRBJ2-7; there is no DNA to check the TCRdb D call of TRBD2. CDR1 is SGDLS and CDR2 is YYNGEE in the germline V gene. The CDR3 consists of 20 residues. CDR3 amino acids: CASSRTPDCLDIEGGCEQYF.

The chain couples TRBV7-2 to TRBJ2-2. Germline-derived CDR1 and CDR2 are SGHTA and FQGNSA. The CDR3 has 12 residues. CDR3 protein: CASSFHSRELFF.

V and J are TRBV5-6 and TRBJ2-5; TCRdb indicates TRBD2, and absent DNA this call remains unverified. The CDR3 contains 14 residues. Germline-derived CDR1 and CDR2 are SGHDT and YYEEEE. The CDR3 is CASSFPGGLETQYF.

The V call is TRBV12-3 or TRBV12-4, the J call TRBJ1-6; absent DNA, TCRdb's TRBD1 call cannot be checked. The CDR3 contains 14 residues. The chain's CDR3 is CASSLRAGESPLHF.

This chain joins TRBV13 and TRBJ2-3; TCRdb proposes TRBD2, but this gene call is untestable without DNA. CDR1 and CDR2 from the germline V gene are PRHDT and FYEKMQ (reference sequence). This CDR3 contains 16 residues. CDR3: CASSPLSGGASDTQYF.

V is TRBV19 and J is TRBJ1-5. Germline CDR1 and CDR2: LNHDA and SQIVND (reference sequence). The CDR3 length is 15 residues. CDR3 loop: CASSIGYSLGEPQHF. Drawing the rest from reference TRBV19 and TRBJ1-5, the complete variable domain is DGGITQSPKYLFRKEGQNVTLSCEQNLNHDAMYWYRQDPGQGLRLIYYSQIVNDFQKGDIAEGYSVSREKKESFPLTVTSAQKNPTAFYLCASSIGYSLGEPQHFGDGTRLSIL.

The chain carries TRBV29-1 and TRBJ2-7; TCRdb picks TRBD1, but there is no DNA to check that call. CDR3 size: 13 residues. Germline V gene lookup returns CDR1 SQVTM and CDR2 ANQGSEA. CDR3: CSARTGSSYEQYF.

The V gene is TRBV6-5, the J gene TRBJ2-7; TCRdb returns TRBD2, unconfirmable since there is no DNA. The CDR3 has 14 residues. Germline V gene sequence: CDR1 MNHEY, CDR2 SVGAGI. This CDR3 is CASSPGLARDEQYF.